The TCR beta chain described here comes from a study of blood T cell repertoires in COVID-19. Per the germline V gene, CDR1 is LNHDA and CDR2 is SQIVND (reference sequence). This CDR3 contains 14 residues. V lost 0 bases and J 4 bases, leaving 9 bases between the germline ends. Using immunoSEQ multiplex PCR, the repertoire was profiled, and TCRdb retains in-frame clones only, with some absent. The sample yields 140,000 to 150,000 clones, around 85% seen once. The material sequenced was peripheral blood. This sequence was found in a woman between 35 and 50 years old with active or convalescent COVID-19. This chain uses TRBV19 with TRBJ1-1; tentative D call: TRBD1 (5 bases). CDR3 region: CASSIERGSTEAFF. CDR3 DNA sequence: TGTGCCAGTAGTATAGAACGGGGGAGCACTGAAGCTTTCTTT.